The entry that follows covers one T cell receptor (beta chain) sequence. Sequencing was performed with immunoSEQ multiplex PCR; in TCRdb, only in-frame clones are kept and a portion is missing. Of about 130,000 clones in the sample, approximately 80% were seen once. The data derive from a study of blood T cell repertoires in COVID-19. Study as a whole: The United States, Italy and Spain supplied acute and convalescent COVID-19 samples. Sample material is recorded as cDNA or gDNA derived from T cells, B-cell-depleted T cells, or PBMCs.

V shed 6 bases, J shed 0 bases, and the junction held 5 bases outside the gene matches. CDR3 length: 15 amino acids. Germline V gene data show CDR1 as LNHDA and CDR2 as SQIVND (reference sequence). The source material was peripheral blood. This clonotype was obtained from a man between 65 and 85 years old with acute or convalescent COVID-19. This chain uses TRBV19 with TRBJ1-5; 7 nucleotides match TRBD1. As DNA, the CDR3 is TGTGCCAGTAGCCTCGGGACAGTTAGCAATCAGCCCCAGCATTTT. Translating it yields CASSLGTVSNQPQHF. Complete variable domain (other parts from reference TRBV19 and TRBJ1-5): DGGITQSPKYLFRKEGQNVTLSCEQNLNHDAMYWYRQDPGQGLRLIYYSQIVNDFQKGDIAEGYSVSREKKESFPLTVTSAQKNPTAFYLCASSLGTVSNQPQHFGDGTRLSIL.